These 27 T cell receptor beta chains were sequenced from one sample in a study of glioma-infiltrating T cells after dendritic cell vaccination. As for time point: after dendritic cell vaccination, including at tumor progression/relapse. Produced via immunoSEQ multiplex PCR; TCRdb's table is partial and in-frame only. Of around 25,000 clones in the sample, about 90% were seen once. The material was blood, obtained after dendritic cell vaccination. These receptors were collected from a human donor with glioblastoma.

This chain uses TRBV5-1 with TRBJ2-2, with 7 bases matching TRBD1. V lost 4 bases and J lost 12; bases outside the gene matches: 6. Per the germline V gene, CDR1 is SGHRS and CDR2 is YFSETQ. The CDR3 covers 12 residues. CDR3 protein: CASSLGQVQLFF. The CDR3 DNA reads TGCGCCAGCAGCCTCGGACAGGTTCAGCTGTTTTTT.

J is TRBJ1-6 and V is TRBV27; D gene ambiguous. The CDR3 consists of 15 residues. The germline V gene encodes CDR1 MNHEY and CDR2 SMNVEV (reference sequence). V lost 0 bases and J lost 5, with 8 bases in between. CDR3 sequence reads: CASSLSRQHNSPLHF. The CDR3 DNA follows: TGTGCCAGCAGTTTATCGAGGCAGCATAATTCACCCCTCCACTTT.

DNA for the CDR3: TGTGCCAGCAGCCTGTCCCAGGGGGGCTATGGCTACACCTTC. It codes for CASSLSQGGYGYTF. J is TRBJ1-2 and V is TRBV11-2; 7 bases are a match to TRBD1. Germline trimming cut 5 bases from V and 4 bases from J; bases unmatched to any gene: 7. The germline gives CDR1 SGHAT, CDR2 FQNNGV. CDR3 length: 14 residues.

This clone is a singleton in its sample. The chain employs TRBV6-5 and TRBJ2-7; D not resolved. The CDR3 runs 13 residues. Trimming removed 7 bases from V and 0 bases from J, with 10 bases in between. CDR1 and CDR2 from the germline V gene are MNHEY and SVGAGI. The CDR3 loop is CASITLISYEQYF. For the CDR3, the DNA is TGTGCCAGCATTACTCTGATCTCCTACGAGCAGTACTTC.

The rearrangement uses TRBV5-4 and TRBJ2-2; D is unclear. This CDR3 comprises 16 residues. The germline V gene encodes CDR1 SGHNT and CDR2 YYREEE (reference sequence). Trimming removed 0 bases at V and 6 bases at J, with 15 bases between. CDR3 DNA: TGTGCCAGCAGCTTGGTACTTGTTACCCAGGCCGGGGAGCTGTTTTTT. It specifies CASSLVLVTQAGELFF.

V is TRBV7-6 and J is TRBJ1-3; the D gene is possibly TRBD1 (5 bases). V was trimmed by 0 bases and J by 1 base, leaving 10 bases between them. CDR1 is SGHVS and CDR2 is FNYEAQ in the germline V gene. The CDR3 runs 16 residues. The CDR3 DNA follows: TGTGCCAGCAGCTTAGCGAGCAGGGTGTCTGGAAACACCATATATTTT. This codes for CASSLASRVSGNTIYF.

This rearrangement joins TRBV19 to TRBJ2-5; TRBD2 matches 9 bases. V was pared by 4 bases and J by 5 bases, with 8 bases of the junction left unmatched. CDR1 LNHDA and CDR2 SQIVND come from the germline V gene (reference sequence). This CDR3 is 15 amino acids long. In DNA form, the CDR3 reads TGTGCCAGTAGTACCTCATGGCGGGGGGGGGAGACCCAGTACTTC. The encoded protein is CASSTSWRGGETQYF.

The chain is built from TRBV6-1 and TRBJ1-5; a weak D match, TRBD1 (5 bases). CDR1 is MNHNS and CDR2 is SASEGT in the germline V gene. V gave up 6 bases and J gave up 3 bases, with 9 bases separating them. The CDR3 sequence is 13 residues long. The DNA for the CDR3 is TGTGCCAGCAGGCAGGGTTTCAATCAGCCCCAGCATTTT. This translates into CASRQGFNQPQHF.

CDR3 nucleotides: TGTGCCAGAAGCAGCCGGGACAGGGTCTACGAGCAGTACTTC. This gives the protein CARSSRDRVYEQYF. The chain links TRBV5-3 to TRBJ2-7; TRBD1 agrees at 9 bases. TRBV5-3 is annotated as an ORF whose role is uncertain. V lost 4 bases to trimming and J lost 3 bases; unmatched junction nucleotides: 5. CDR3 length: 14 residues.

The sample holds one count of this clone. This chain links TRBV7-7 with TRBJ2-3; D not resolved. Germline CDR1 SSHAT, CDR2 FNYEAQ (reference sequence). The CDR3 is 9 amino acids. With 10 bases removed from V and 5 bases from J, the gap between germline ends came to 4 bases. CDR3 sequence: CATGDTQYF. For the CDR3, the DNA is TGTGCCACCGGAGATACGCAGTATTTT.

The V and J genes are TRBV2 and TRBJ2-1, with TRBD1 matching 8 bases. Germline values: CDR1 SNHLY, CDR2 FYNNEI. The CDR3 sequence is 14 residues long. V dropped 6 bases and J dropped 4; count of bases not matched to a gene: 5. The CDR3 reads CASRQGAHYNEQFF. The CDR3, as DNA: TGTGCCAGCAGGCAGGGGGCGCATTACAATGAGCAGTTCTTC.

The chain employs TRBV2 and TRBJ2-7, with D possibly matching TRBD2 (6 bases). V was trimmed by 4 bases and J by 6 bases, leaving 13 bases between them. Germline V gene data show CDR1 as SNHLY and CDR2 as FYNNEI. This CDR3 has 13 amino acids. CDR3 sequence (DNA): TGTGCCAGCAGTGTGGGGGACTCCGGCGAGCAGTACTTC. This gives the protein CASSVGDSGEQYF.

The genes are TRBV5-6 and TRBJ2-5; TRBD2 agrees at 10 bases. This CDR3 has 16 residues. Looked up from germline, CDR1 is SGHDT and CDR2 is YYEEEE. Trimming at V came to 3 bases and at J to 5 bases, leaving 10 bases not matched to a gene. The CDR3 DNA sequence: TGTGCCAGCAGCTGGAGCGGGGGGGTCGTAGTGGAGACCCAGTACTTC. It encodes CASSWSGGVVVETQYF.

The V and J genes are TRBV6-1 and TRBJ1-4, with 11 nucleotides matching TRBD1. The germline V gene encodes CDR1 MNHNS and CDR2 SASEGT. The CDR3 totals 14 residues. Trimming cost V 6 bases and J 11 bases; bases outside gene matches: 8. CDR3 region: CASREDRGLWKLFF. The CDR3, as DNA: TGTGCCAGCAGGGAGGACAGGGGGCTTTGGAAACTGTTTTTT.

The rearrangement uses TRBV4-2 and TRBJ2-3; 12 bases fit TRBD1. The V segment lost 1 base and the J segment 5 bases; nucleotides outside the gene matches: 7. The CDR3 runs 17 residues. Germline V CDR1 and CDR2: LGHNA, YNFKEQ. This CDR3 is CASSQGRGQGALDTQYF. The CDR3 nucleotides read TGTGCCAGCAGCCAAGGTCGGGGACAGGGGGCCTTAGATACGCAGTATTTT.

The rearrangement links TRBV5-1 to TRBJ2-2; weak D call: TRBD1 (6 bases). The CDR3 spans 16 residues. Germline lookup yields CDR1 SGHRS and CDR2 YFSETQ. The V end was cut by 3 bases, the J end by 8 bases, with 20 bases between. The CDR3 DNA reads TGCGCCAGCAGCTCCATTAGAAAGGACAGCCCGGGGGAGCTGTTTTTT. This translates into CASSSIRKDSPGELFF.

The chain combines TRBV27 with TRBJ1-2; D is ambiguous. CDR1 is MNHEY, CDR2 SMNVEV, per germline (reference sequence). The germline V and J ends were trimmed by 3 bases and 8 bases, with 13 bases remaining between them. The CDR3 contains 13 residues. The CDR3 bases are TGTGCCAGCAGTTTTACAGACGGTGGAGGCTACACCTTC. Its protein is CASSFTDGGGYTF.

The chain is built from TRBV7-9 and TRBJ1-5; 10 positions agree with TRBD1. This CDR3 is built from 15 residues. V was pared by 9 bases and J by 6 bases, with 11 bases of the junction left unmatched. In germline, CDR1 is SEHNR, CDR2 FQNEAQ (reference sequence). The CDR3 sequence: CASTPGTGVGQPQHF. CDR3 nucleotide sequence: TGTGCCAGTACCCCCGGGACAGGGGTCGGTCAGCCCCAGCATTTT.

This clone was seen a single time. This rearrangement joins TRBV2 to TRBJ1-1; 7 bases map to TRBD1. Losses at the gene ends were 5 bases for V and 0 bases for J; bases not matched to a gene: 3. The germline V gene encodes CDR1 SNHLY and CDR2 FYNNEI. This CDR3 region has 14 residues. CDR3 in DNA: TGTGCCAGCAGTCAGACAGGGCTGAACACTGAAGCTTTCTTT. Its translation is CASSQTGLNTEAFF.

The genes are TRBV5-1 and TRBJ2-7; D might be TRBD2 (6 bases). The CDR3 contains 15 residues. Germline V CDR1 and CDR2: SGHRS, YFSETQ. Trimming left V 3 bases short and J 5 bases short, with 18 bases between. CDR3 sequence: CASSSDPGEMDEQYF. In DNA, the CDR3 is TGCGCCAGCAGCTCCGACCCGGGGGAAATGGACGAGCAGTACTTC. Combining the CDR3 with reference TRBV5-1 and TRBJ2-7 gives the whole variable domain KAGVTQTPRYLIKTRGQQVTLSCSPISGHRSVSWYQQTPGQGLQFLFEYFSETQRNKGNFPGRFSGRQFSNSRSEMNVSTLELGDSALYLCASSSDPGEMDEQYFGPGTRLTVT.

The count of this clone is one. The chain joins TRBV6-1 to TRBJ1-6; 7 bases map to TRBD1. Per germline, CDR1 MNHNS and CDR2 SASEGT. J lost 4 bases, V lost 11 bases, and 5 bases had no gene match. The CDR3 has 13 residues. In nucleotides, the CDR3 is TGTGCCGGGTCGGGACAGTATAATTCACCCCTCCACTTT. Residues: CAGSGQYNSPLHF.

This clone was observed once. V usage is TRBV5-6 and J usage is TRBJ2-5; TRBD1 matches 8 bases. V dropped 3 bases and J dropped 2; count of bases not matched to a gene: 0. The CDR3 sequence is 13 residues long. Germline V gene sequence: CDR1 SGHDT, CDR2 YYEEEE. Here the CDR3 reads CASSWDRQETQYF. The CDR3 region has the DNA TGTGCCAGCAGCTGGGACAGGCAAGAGACCCAGTACTTC.

The gene calls are TRBV2 and TRBJ2-1; TRBD2 matches 11 bases. Unmatched junction bases numbered 3, after V lost 4 bases and J lost 7 bases. Germline V lookup: CDR1 SNHLY, CDR2 FYNNEI. This CDR3 has 14 residues. The CDR3 reads CASSVAGGRNEQFF. The CDR3 coding sequence is TGTGCCAGCAGTGTAGCGGGGGGGCGAAATGAGCAGTTCTTC.

The chain has TRBV20-1 and TRBJ1-2, with TRBD1 as a possible D gene (5 bases). In germline, CDR1 is DFQATT, CDR2 SNEGSKA (reference sequence). The CDR3 has 11 amino acids. CDR3 loop: CSYGGYYGYTF. The CDR3 DNA follows: TGCAGCTACGGGGGGTACTATGGCTACACCTTC.

This clone appeared a single time. The chain recombines TRBV7-2 with TRBJ1-2; D is undetermined. Trimming cost V 2 bases and J 7 bases, with 8 bases left between them. Germline CDR1 and CDR2: SGHTA and FQGNSA. The CDR3 sequence is 12 residues long. The CDR3 sequence: CASSLWEVGYTF. As DNA, the CDR3 is TGTGCCAGCAGCTTATGGGAGGTTGGCTACACCTTC. The whole variable domain, filled in from reference TRBV7-2 and TRBJ1-2, reads GAGVSQSPSNKVTEKGKDVELRCDPISGHTALYWYRQSLGQGLEFLIYFQGNSAPDKSGLPSDRFSAERTGGSVSTLTIQRTQQEDSAVYLCASSLWEVGYTFGSGTRLTVV.

This clone was picked up one time. This chain uses TRBV4-2 with TRBJ1-2, with 7 bases identical to TRBD1. This CDR3 contains 14 residues. The V gene end was trimmed by 0 bases and the J gene end by 6 bases; junction bases not matched to a gene: 4. CDR1 and CDR2 (germline): LGHNA, YNFKEQ. Written as DNA, the CDR3 is TGTGCCAGCAGCCAAGAAGGGACAGATAATGGCTACACCTTC. Residues: CASSQEGTDNGYTF.

The CDR3 here is CASSHRTSGGTYEQYF. In nucleotides, the CDR3 is TGTGCCAGCAGCCATAGGACTAGCGGGGGTACTTACGAGCAGTACTTC. The gene calls are TRBV7-2 and TRBJ2-7, with 13 bases identical to TRBD2. This CDR3 contains 16 residues. The trim removed 5 bases at V and 4 bases at J, leaving 8 bases unmatched. CDR1 SGHTA and CDR2 FQGNSA come from the germline V gene.